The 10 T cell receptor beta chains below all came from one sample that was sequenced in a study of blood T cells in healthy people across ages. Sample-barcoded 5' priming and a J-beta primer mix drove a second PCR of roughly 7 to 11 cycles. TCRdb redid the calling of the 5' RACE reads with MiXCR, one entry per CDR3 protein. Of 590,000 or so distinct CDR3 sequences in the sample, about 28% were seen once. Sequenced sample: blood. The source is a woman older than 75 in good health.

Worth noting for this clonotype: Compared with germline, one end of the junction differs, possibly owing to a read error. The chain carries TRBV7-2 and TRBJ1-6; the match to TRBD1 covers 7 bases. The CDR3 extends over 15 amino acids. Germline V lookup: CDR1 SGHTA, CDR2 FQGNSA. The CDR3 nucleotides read TGTGCCAGCAGCTTAAGGGGACAGAATAATTTACCCCTCCACTTT. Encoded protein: CASSLRGQNNLPLHF.

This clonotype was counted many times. CDR3 nucleotides: TGCAGTGCTAGAGATGATACGCCGACCTACAATGAGCAGTTCTTC. This translates into CSARDDTPTYNEQFF. This chain links TRBV20-1 with TRBJ2-1, with unresolved D. This CDR3 is 15 amino acids long. Germline V gene lookup returns CDR1 DFQATT and CDR2 SNEGSKA (reference sequence). Trimming took 0 bases from V and 2 from J, leaving 11 bases between them.

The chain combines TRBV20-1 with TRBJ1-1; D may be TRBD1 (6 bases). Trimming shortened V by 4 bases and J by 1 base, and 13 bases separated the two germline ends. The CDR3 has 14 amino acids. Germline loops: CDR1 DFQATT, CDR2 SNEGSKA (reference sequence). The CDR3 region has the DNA TGCAGTGCTAAAAACAGGGTGGGGAACACTGAAGCTTTCTTT. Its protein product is CSAKNRVGNTEAFF.

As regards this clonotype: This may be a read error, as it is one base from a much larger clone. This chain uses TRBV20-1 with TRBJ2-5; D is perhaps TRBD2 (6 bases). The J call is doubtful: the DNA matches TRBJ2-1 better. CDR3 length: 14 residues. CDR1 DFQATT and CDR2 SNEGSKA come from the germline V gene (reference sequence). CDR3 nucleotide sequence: TGCAGTGCTGGGCTAGCGCATCAGCAAGAGACCCAGTTCTTC. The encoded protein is CSAGLAHQQETQFF.

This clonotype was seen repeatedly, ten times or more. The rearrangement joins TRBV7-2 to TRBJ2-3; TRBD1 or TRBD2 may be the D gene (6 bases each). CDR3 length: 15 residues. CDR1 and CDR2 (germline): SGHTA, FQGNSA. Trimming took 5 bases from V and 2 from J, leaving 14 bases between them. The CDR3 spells CASSRSGGPTDTQYF. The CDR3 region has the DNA TGTGCCAGCAGCCGGTCCGGGGGCCCCACAGATACGCAGTATTTT.

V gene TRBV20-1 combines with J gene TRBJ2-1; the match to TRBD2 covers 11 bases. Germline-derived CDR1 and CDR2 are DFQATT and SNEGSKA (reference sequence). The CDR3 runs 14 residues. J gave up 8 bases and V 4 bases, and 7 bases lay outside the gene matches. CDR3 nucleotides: TGCAGTGCTATAGCGGGAGGGGGCTGGGATGAGCAGTTCTTC. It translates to CSAIAGGGWDEQFF.

The CDR3 bases are TGTGCCAGCAGCTTCGGCCTGCGGGAGACCCAGTACTTC. Translation gives CASSFGLRETQYF. The V call is TRBV7-9, the J call TRBJ2-5; D is unclear. Germline CDR1 reads SEHNR; CDR2 reads FQNEAQ (reference sequence). Trimming removed 3 bases at V and 5 bases at J, with 10 bases between. This CDR3 spans 13 amino acids.

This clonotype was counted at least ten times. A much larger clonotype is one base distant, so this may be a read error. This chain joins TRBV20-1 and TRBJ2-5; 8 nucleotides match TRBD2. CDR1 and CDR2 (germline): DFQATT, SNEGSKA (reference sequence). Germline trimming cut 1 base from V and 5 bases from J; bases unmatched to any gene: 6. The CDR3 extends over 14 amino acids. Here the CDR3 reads CSARGSGGSETQYF. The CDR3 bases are TGCAGTGCTAGAGGGAGCGGGGGTAGTGAGACCCAGTACTTC.

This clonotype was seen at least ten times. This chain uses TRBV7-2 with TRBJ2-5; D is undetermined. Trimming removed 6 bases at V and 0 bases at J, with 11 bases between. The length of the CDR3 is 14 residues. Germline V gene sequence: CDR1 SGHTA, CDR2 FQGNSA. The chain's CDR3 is CASSLYINQETQYF. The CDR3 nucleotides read TGTGCCAGCAGTCTATATATAAACCAAGAGACCCAGTACTTC. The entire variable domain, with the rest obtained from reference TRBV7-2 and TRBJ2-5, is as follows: GAGVSQSPSNKVTEKGKDVELRCDPISGHTALYWYRQSLGQGLEFLIYFQGNSAPDKSGLPSDRFSAERTGGSVSTLTIQRTQQEDSAVYLCASSLYINQETQYFGPGTRLLVL.

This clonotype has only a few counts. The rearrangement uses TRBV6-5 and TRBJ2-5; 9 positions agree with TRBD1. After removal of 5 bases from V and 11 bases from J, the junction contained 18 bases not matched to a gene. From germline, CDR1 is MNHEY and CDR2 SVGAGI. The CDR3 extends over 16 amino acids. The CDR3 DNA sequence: TGTGCCAGCAGTAGGGGACAGGGATCCCTTGCCAATGAGCAGTACTTC. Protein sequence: CASSRGQGSLANEQYF.